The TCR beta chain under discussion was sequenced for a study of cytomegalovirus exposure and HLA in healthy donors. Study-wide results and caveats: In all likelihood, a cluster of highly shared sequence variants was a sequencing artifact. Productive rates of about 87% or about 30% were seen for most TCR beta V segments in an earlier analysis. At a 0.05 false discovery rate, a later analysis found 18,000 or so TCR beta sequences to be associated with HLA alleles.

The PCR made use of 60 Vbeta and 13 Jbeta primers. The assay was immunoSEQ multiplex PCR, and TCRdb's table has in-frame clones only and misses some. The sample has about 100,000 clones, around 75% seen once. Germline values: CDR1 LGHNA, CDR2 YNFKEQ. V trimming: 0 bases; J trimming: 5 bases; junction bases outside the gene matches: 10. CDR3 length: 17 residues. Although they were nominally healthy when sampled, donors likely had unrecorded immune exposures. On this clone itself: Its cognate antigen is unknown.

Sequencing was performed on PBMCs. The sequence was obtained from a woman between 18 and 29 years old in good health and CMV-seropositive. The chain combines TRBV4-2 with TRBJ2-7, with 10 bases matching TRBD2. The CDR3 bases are TGTGCCAGCAGCCAAGAAACTAGCGGGACTGGTATGAACGAGCAGTACTTC. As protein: CASSQETSGTGMNEQYF.